The sequence of this T cell receptor beta chain was determined in a study of blood T cell repertoires in COVID-19. About the research overall: Researchers got acute and convalescent COVID-19 samples from the United States, Italy and Spain. PBMCs, B-cell-depleted T cells, or T cells provided the cDNA or gDNA that made up the material.

Original methodology: Nucleated cell number was recorded as an estimate derived from reference gene primer amplification. Sequencing was performed with immunoSEQ multiplex PCR; in TCRdb, only in-frame clones are kept and a portion is missing. V and J calls and clone size are copied from that table; D and trimming were computed from the DNA. This sample has roughly 230,000 clones; about 85% occur once, and the top ten carry around 0.98%. Sequenced input: peripheral blood. This clonotype was sampled from a middle-aged man with acute or convalescent COVID-19.

Here the CDR3 reads CASSVEDSSLFF. CDR3 bases: TGTGCCAGCAGCGTAGAGGACTCGAGTTTGTTCTTC. This chain connects TRBV9 to TRBJ2-1; weak D call: TRBD2 (5 bases). The CDR3 sequence is 12 residues long. Per germline, CDR1 SGDLS and CDR2 YYNGEE. Between the trimmed V and J ends, which lost 0 bases and 15 bases, there was a span of 13 bases.